These 13 T cell receptor beta chains were sequenced from one sample in a study of beta chain features in type 1 diabetes. The study reverse transcribed the entire isolated RNA, so it sequenced expressed TCRB transcripts. The table came from immunoSEQ multiplex PCR; TCRdb's copy has only in-frame clones and leaves some out. The sample gives about 360,000 clones, around 12% of which show up once; 0.015% to 0.02% is in the top ten. What was sequenced was naive CD4+ T cells from blood. All receptors derive from a young man in good health.

At least ten counts were recorded for this clone. The chain joins TRBV23-1 to TRBJ2-6, with TRBD1 matching over 9 bases. TRBV23-1 is sorted into the ORF group, with uncertain function. This CDR3 has 19 amino acids. V dropped 4 bases and J dropped 2; count of bases not matched to a gene: 12. The CDR3 here is CASSRVRGQGLAGANVLTF. The CDR3, as DNA: TGCGCCAGCAGTCGGGTACGGGGACAGGGATTAGCTGGGGCCAACGTCCTGACTTTC.

This clone occurred a few times. The gene calls are TRBV7-9 and TRBJ2-5; 10 positions agree with TRBD1. V lost 5 bases to trimming and J lost 5 bases; unmatched junction nucleotides: 17. The V gene's germline CDR1 is SEHNR and CDR2 FQNEAQ (reference sequence). This CDR3 is built from 18 residues. As DNA, the CDR3 is TGTGCCAGCAGCGGGCCCGGATCCATGGACAGGGGGAGGGAGACCCAGTACTTC. Its protein is CASSGPGSMDRGRETQYF.

The chain recombines TRBV4-2 with TRBJ2-3; D is possibly TRBD2 (5 bases). The CDR3 runs 15 residues. V was pared by 2 bases and J by 5 bases, with 14 bases between. From germline, CDR1 is LGHNA and CDR2 YNFKEQ. CDR3 sequence reads: CASSQRPAAGDTQYF. CDR3 coding DNA: TGTGCCAGCAGCCAAAGACCCGCGGCGGGAGATACGCAGTATTTT.

The chain couples TRBV4-3 to TRBJ2-7; maybe TRBD2 (6 bases). V gave up 0 bases and J gave up 6 bases, with 15 bases separating them. The CDR3 extends over 15 amino acids. Per the germline V gene, CDR1 is LGHNA and CDR2 is YSLEER. CDR3 in amino acids: CASSQDAGILSEQYF. In DNA, the CDR3 is TGCGCCAGCAGCCAAGATGCGGGGATCCTTTCCGAGCAGTACTTC.

The chain uses TRBV28 and TRBJ2-7; D ambiguous. This CDR3 region has 14 residues. CDR1 is MDHEN and CDR2 is SYDVKM in the germline V gene. The V end lost 7 bases, the J end lost 7 bases, and 20 bases lay between the germline ends. CDR3 nucleotide sequence: TGTGCCAGCAACCCCCCGGGTTTTTACGGGGAGCAGTACTTC. Translated: CASNPPGFYGEQYF.

The chain is built from TRBV30 and TRBJ2-5; 7 bases line up with TRBD2. The J call may be in error: the DNA end matches TRBJ2-7 better. Germline V gives CDR1 GTSNPN, CDR2 SVGIG (reference sequence). The CDR3 is 11 residues long. Here the CDR3 reads CAWGRGPEQYF. CDR3 DNA: TGTGCCTGGGGGAGGGGTCCCGAGCAGTACTTC.

This clone was seen only a few times. The chain employs TRBV5-6 and TRBJ2-3, with 8 bases identical to TRBD2. The CDR3 contains 15 residues. CDR1 and CDR2 from the germline V gene are SGHDT and YYEEEE. With 1 base clipped from V and 4 bases from J, the junction kept 5 bases outside the gene matches. DNA of the CDR3: TGTGCCAGCAGCTTGTTTCTAGCGGGCCCAGATACGCAGTATTTT. Translation gives CASSLFLAGPDTQYF.

The CDR3, as DNA: TGTGCCAGCAGCGTAGGAGCGGGGGGGCTAGGTGAGACCCAGTACTTC. Translating gives CASSVGAGGLGETQYF. This chain joins TRBV9 and TRBJ2-5; 10 bases align to TRBD2. Germline-derived CDR1 and CDR2 are SGDLS and YYNGEE. CDR3 length: 16 amino acids. V gave up 0 bases and J gave up 5 bases; unmatched junction bases: 7.

This chain connects TRBV5-5 to TRBJ2-7, with D perhaps matching TRBD1 (6 bases). Trimming took off 0 bases at V and 2 bases at J, with 12 bases between the two ends. This CDR3 contains 15 residues. The germline gives CDR1 SGHKS, CDR2 YYEKEE (reference sequence). As DNA, the CDR3 is TGTGCCAGCAGCTTGGTTGGAACAGGGCCCTACGAGCAGTACTTC. Translated: CASSLVGTGPYEQYF.

Many counts were recorded for this clone. The chain has TRBV30 and TRBJ2-5; D unresolved. The V end lost 0 bases, the J end lost 2 bases, and 13 bases lay between the germline ends. Germline assignment: CDR1 GTSNPN and CDR2 SVGIG (reference sequence). The CDR3 spans 15 residues. The CDR3 bases are TGTGCCTGGAGTGTACGGCGGCGGTTACAAGAGACCCAGTACTTC. It codes for CAWSVRRRLQETQYF.

The CDR3, as DNA: TGTGCCAGCAGCTTAGTTGCCGGGTATAGCTCCTACAATGAGCAGTTCTTC. It codes for CASSLVAGYSSYNEQFF. This chain joins TRBV7-2 and TRBJ2-1; D not resolved. V lost 1 base and J 0 bases, leaving 13 bases between the germline ends. The CDR3 is 17 residues long. The germline CDR1 and CDR2 sequences are SGHTA and FQGNSA. The variable domain in full, completed from reference TRBV7-2 and TRBJ2-1, reads GAGVSQSPSNKVTEKGKDVELRCDPISGHTALYWYRQSLGQGLEFLIYFQGNSAPDKSGLPSDRFSAERTGGSVSTLTIQRTQQEDSAVYLCASSLVAGYSSYNEQFFGPGTRLTVL.

Here the CDR3 reads CASSLGGNGYTF. The DNA of the CDR3 is TGTGCCAGCAGCTTAGGGGGCAATGGCTACACCTTC. This rearrangement joins TRBV7-8 to TRBJ1-2, with D possibly being TRBD1 (5 bases). The CDR3 runs 12 residues. V was cut by 1 base and J by 6 bases, with 6 bases left in between. CDR1 and CDR2 from the germline V gene are SGHVS and FQNEAQ.

There are a few counts of this clone. The V and J genes are TRBV28 and TRBJ2-5; D may be TRBD1 (5 bases). Germline V gives CDR1 MDHEN, CDR2 SYDVKM. Trimming left V 4 bases short and J 5 bases short, with 17 bases between. The CDR3 has 15 amino acids. The CDR3 is CASSSPAQGLETQYF. CDR3 nucleotides: TGTGCCAGCAGTTCCCCGGCTCAGGGCCTGGAGACCCAGTACTTC. Filled out from reference TRBV28 and TRBJ2-5, the complete variable domain reads DVKVTQSSRYLVKRTGEKVFLECVQDMDHENMFWYRQDPGLGLRLIYFSYDVKMKEKGDIPEGYSVSREKKERFSLILESASTNQTSMYLCASSSPAQGLETQYFGPGTRLLVL.